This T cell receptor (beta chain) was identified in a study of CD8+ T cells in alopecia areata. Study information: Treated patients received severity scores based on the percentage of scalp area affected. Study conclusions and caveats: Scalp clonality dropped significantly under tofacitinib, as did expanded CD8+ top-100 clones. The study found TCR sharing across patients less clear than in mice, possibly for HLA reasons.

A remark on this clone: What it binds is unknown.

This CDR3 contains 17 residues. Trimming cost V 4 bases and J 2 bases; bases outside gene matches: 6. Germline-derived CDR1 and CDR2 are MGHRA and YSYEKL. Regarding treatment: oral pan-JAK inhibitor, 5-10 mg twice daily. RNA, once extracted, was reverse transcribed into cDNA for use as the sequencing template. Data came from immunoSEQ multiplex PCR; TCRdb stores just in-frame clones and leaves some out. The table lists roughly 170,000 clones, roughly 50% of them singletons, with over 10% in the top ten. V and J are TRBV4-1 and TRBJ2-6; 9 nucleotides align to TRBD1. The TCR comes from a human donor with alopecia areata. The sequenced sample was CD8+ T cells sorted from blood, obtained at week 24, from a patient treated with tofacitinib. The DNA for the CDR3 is TGCGCCAGCAGCCCAAGGGACAGGGTAGCTGGGGCCAACGTCCTGACTTTC. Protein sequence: CASSPRDRVAGANVLTF.